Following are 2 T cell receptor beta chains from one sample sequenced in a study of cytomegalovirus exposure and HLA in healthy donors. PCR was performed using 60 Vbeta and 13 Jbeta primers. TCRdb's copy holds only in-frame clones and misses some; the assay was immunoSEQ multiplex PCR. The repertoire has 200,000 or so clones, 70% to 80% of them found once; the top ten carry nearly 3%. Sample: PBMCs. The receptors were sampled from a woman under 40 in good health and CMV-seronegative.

The CDR3: CASGDSAYEQYF. In nucleotides, the CDR3 is TGCGCCAGTGGGGACAGTGCCTACGAGCAGTACTTC. The J gene is TRBJ2-7, the V gene TRBV10-2; 7 bases agree with TRBD1. CDR1 WSHSY and CDR2 SAAADI come from the germline V gene. The CDR3 extends over 12 amino acids. The V and J ends lost 9 bases and 2 bases, in that order; junction bases with no gene match: 4.

This CDR3 reads CASSLFSEGNQPQHF. The CDR3 region has the DNA TGTGCCAGCAGTTTATTCTCCGAGGGCAATCAGCCCCAGCATTTT. V usage is TRBV27 and J usage is TRBJ1-5; no reliable D call. The CDR3 is 15 amino acids. Germline V gives CDR1 MNHEY, CDR2 SMNVEV (reference sequence). Trimming removed 1 base from V and 2 bases from J, with 9 bases in between.